The 22 T cell receptor beta chains given below trace back to one sample, sequenced in a study of identical twins. From the 5' RACE reads, TCRdb called clonotypes with MiXCR, one entry per CDR3 protein. The repertoire holds a few hundred thousand distinct CDR3 sequences, with approximately 17% as singletons. The sequenced sample consisted of naive T cells sorted from blood. The source of these receptors is a man in his fifties in good health.

The chain is built from TRBV12-3 or TRBV12-4 and TRBJ2-5, with 8 bases that match TRBD2. V shed 5 bases, J shed 3 bases, and the junction held 11 bases outside the gene matches. The CDR3 spans 16 residues. The CDR3 DNA follows: TGTGCCAGCAGTGTACGCGGGGGGTCTTTTAAAGAGACCCAGTACTTC. Translation gives CASSVRGGSFKETQYF.

This sequence joins TRBV5-1 and TRBJ2-7, with 7 bases matching TRBD1. The CDR3 runs to 15 residues. V shed 0 bases, J shed 7 bases, and the junction held 10 bases outside the gene matches. The V gene's germline CDR1 is SGHRS and CDR2 YFSETQ. This CDR3 is CASSLAATGTREQYF. Written as DNA, the CDR3 is TGCGCCAGCAGCTTGGCTGCGACAGGGACCAGGGAGCAGTACTTC.

This chain joins TRBV12-3 or TRBV12-4 and TRBJ2-1, with 8 bases matching TRBD1. CDR3 length: 17 residues. After removal of 1 base from V and 8 bases from J, the junction contained 13 bases not matched to a gene. Here the CDR3 DNA reads TGTGCCAGCAGTTTAGGGACAGGGACCACCCGGTGGCATGAGCAGTTCTTC. Its translation: CASSLGTGTTRWHEQFF.

In regard to this clonotype: This may be a read error: a much more frequent sequence differs by one nucleotide. In DNA form, the CDR3 reads TGTGCCATCAGTGATGGGGGGGAGAACACTAAAGCTTTCTTT. Protein sequence: CAISDGGENTKAFF. This chain links TRBV10-3 with TRBJ1-1; a possible D gene is TRBD1 (5 bases). Germline CDR1 reads ENHRY; CDR2 reads SYGVKD. This CDR3 has 14 residues.

V usage is TRBV9 and J usage is TRBJ2-1; 11 nucleotides match TRBD2. The J segment lost 7 bases and the V segment lost 0 bases, leaving 3 bases of the junction unmatched. The CDR3 sequence is 15 residues long. Germline V lookup: CDR1 SGDLS, CDR2 YYNGEE. The CDR3 nucleotides are TGTGCCAGCAGCGTAGGGTCTAGCGGGGGGAATGAGCAGTTCTTC. Amino acid sequence: CASSVGSSGGNEQFF.

This clonotype was observed a few times. The J gene is TRBJ1-5, the V gene TRBV20-1; 8 positions agree with TRBD1. Germline CDR1 DFQATT, CDR2 SNEGSKA (reference sequence). The length of the CDR3 is 16 residues. This CDR3 is CRRAGQGRASNQPQHF. In DNA form, the CDR3 reads TGCAGGCGAGCAGGACAGGGTAGGGCCAGCAATCAGCCCCAGCATTTT.

In this sample, this clonotype turned up a few times. The genes are TRBV20-1 and TRBJ2-1; D possibly corresponds to TRBD1 (6 bases). The CDR3 is made up of 12 amino acids. Per the germline V gene, CDR1 is DFQATT and CDR2 is SNEGSKA (reference sequence). Deletions cut 0 bases from V and 9 bases from J, with 9 bases between. The CDR3 bases are TGCAGTGCTAGAGATCGGGACATTGAGCAGTTCTTC. It translates to CSARDRDIEQFF.

This clonotype has just one count. V is TRBV12-3 or TRBV12-4 and J is TRBJ2-7, with D perhaps assigned TRBD1 or TRBD2 (5 bases each). The CDR3 sequence is 13 residues long. Trimming took 5 bases from V and 9 from J, leaving 17 bases between them. In nucleotides, the CDR3 is TGTGCCAGCAGTCCCGCGGGTCGGGGCGTGCAGTACTTC. This gives the protein CASSPAGRGVQYF.

This clonotype was detected ten times or more. V gene TRBV10-2 combines with J gene TRBJ2-3, with 8 bases lining up with TRBD1. CDR1 is WSHSY, CDR2 SAAADI, per germline. CDR3 length: 13 amino acids. V trimming: 7 bases; J trimming: 4 bases; junction bases outside the gene matches: 4. The CDR3 DNA is TGCGCCAGCACCCCGACAGGGGCAGATACGCAGTATTTT. It is translated as CASTPTGADTQYF.

This chain connects TRBV29-1 to TRBJ2-7; tentatively, D is TRBD1 (6 bases). This CDR3 contains 13 residues. V was pared by 4 bases and J by 6 bases, with 16 bases between. Germline loops: CDR1 SQVTM, CDR2 ANQGSEA. The DNA for the CDR3 is TGCAGCGTTGCCACTCGAGGGGGTGGCGAGCAGTACTTC. Amino acids: CSVATRGGGEQYF.

About this clonotype itself: At one end, the junction sequence differs from germline, possibly due to a read error. The chain couples TRBV5-1 to TRBJ2-7; 10 bases align to TRBD1. CDR3 length equals 15 residues. Looked up from germline, CDR1 is SGHRS and CDR2 is YFSETQ. The CDR3 protein is CACRQGQGSSYEQYF. CDR3 DNA: TGCGCCTGCAGACAGGGACAGGGGAGCTCCTACGAGCAGTACTTC.

This chain joins TRBV28 and TRBJ2-1, with 11 nucleotides matching TRBD1. Germline CDR1 MDHEN, CDR2 SYDVKM. The CDR3 runs to 18 residues. J gave up 8 bases and V 6 bases, and 18 bases lay outside the gene matches. CDR3 DNA: TGTGCCAGCAGCTTAGGGACAGGGGGTCCCCTAACGGTGGATGAGCAGTTCTTC. Protein sequence: CASSLGTGGPLTVDEQFF.

The chain couples TRBV12-3 or TRBV12-4 to TRBJ2-3, with D tentatively TRBD2 (5 bases). Trimming left V 3 bases short and J 6 bases short, with 13 bases between. The CDR3 consists of 14 residues. The CDR3 loop reads CASSLDFLLDTQYF. CDR3 DNA sequence: TGTGCCAGCAGTTTGGACTTCCTTCTGGATACGCAGTATTTT.

This clonotype was seen just once. This chain links TRBV24-1 with TRBJ2-7; 8 bases agree with TRBD1. Per germline, CDR1 KGHDR and CDR2 SFDVKD. This CDR3 is 14 amino acids long. The ends lost 1 base at V and 10 bases at J; junction bases unmatched: 8. For the CDR3, the DNA is TGTGCCACCAGTGATTTCGGGACAGGTGGAAAACAGTACTTC. It is translated as CATSDFGTGGKQYF.

This clonotype came up many times. The V and J genes are TRBV28 and TRBJ2-1; 8 bases line up with TRBD2. The CDR3 length is 23 residues. From germline, CDR1 is MDHEN and CDR2 SYDVKM. Trimming at V came to 7 bases and at J to 0 bases, leaving 29 bases not matched to a gene. The CDR3 sequence is CASTFLRTVKDILAASSYNEQFF. The CDR3 DNA reads TGTGCCAGCACTTTCCTTCGGACAGTCAAGGATATACTAGCGGCGTCCTCCTACAATGAGCAGTTCTTC.

DNA of the CDR3: TGTGCCAGCACCTTTCTAGCGGGAGTCTACGAGCAGTACTTC. Translated: CASTFLAGVYEQYF. The J gene is TRBJ2-7, the V gene TRBV6-1; TRBD2 matches at 10 bases. The germline CDR1 and CDR2 sequences are MNHNS and SASEGT. The V segment lost 7 bases and the J segment 3 bases; nucleotides outside the gene matches: 6. The CDR3 has 14 amino acids.

This clonotype was detected a few times. This chain uses TRBV7-9 with TRBJ2-7, with D tentatively TRBD2 (5 bases). Looked up from germline, CDR1 is SEHNR and CDR2 is FQNEAQ (reference sequence). The CDR3 runs to 14 residues. V lost 2 bases, J lost 7 bases, and 15 bases lay in between. CDR3 in DNA: TGTGCCAGCAGCTTAATAGCGAGTGGTGGGGAGCAGTACTTC. As protein: CASSLIASGGEQYF.

As for this clonotype: Because it lacks the conserved phenylalanine or tryptophan at the end, this CDR3 is likely a read error. This chain links TRBV6-6 with TRBJ2-7, with TRBD2 identical over 7 bases. J gave up 3 bases and V 6 bases, and 5 bases lay outside the gene matches. The CDR3 consists of 13 residues. Germline V gene data show CDR1 as MNHNY and CDR2 as SVGAGI (reference sequence). This CDR3 reads CASRSGTNYEQYY. The CDR3, as DNA: TGTGCCAGCAGGTCGGGGACTAACTACGAGCAGTACTAC.

This chain connects TRBV13 to TRBJ2-1; 9 nucleotides line up with TRBD2. Trimming took 5 bases from V and 8 from J; bases not matched to a gene: 13. The germline gives CDR1 PRHDT, CDR2 FYEKMQ (reference sequence). The CDR3 sequence is 16 residues long. The CDR3 region is CASSQGSLAGPYEQFF. The CDR3 DNA reads TGTGCCAGCAGCCAAGGGAGTCTAGCGGGACCCTATGAGCAGTTCTTC.

V gene TRBV6-1 combines with J gene TRBJ1-1, with D perhaps matching TRBD1 (5 bases). The length of the CDR3 is 14 residues. CDR1 MNHNS and CDR2 SASEGT come from the germline V gene. Trimming removed 5 bases from V and 4 bases from J, with 14 bases in between. CDR3: CASSRVERGTEAFF. CDR3 DNA sequence: TGTGCCAGCAGTAGAGTCGAAAGGGGCACTGAAGCTTTCTTT.

This chain joins TRBV19 and TRBJ2-1; TRBD1 is a possible D gene (5 bases). The ends were cut back, 1 base at V and 4 bases at J, with 11 bases in the middle. CDR1 LNHDA and CDR2 SQIVND come from the germline V gene (reference sequence). The CDR3 totals 15 residues. DNA of the CDR3: TGTGCCAGTAGTATAGGAGACAGAGAGTACAATGAGCAGTTCTTC. Protein sequence: CASSIGDREYNEQFF. The variable domain in full, with the rest retrieved from reference TRBV19 and TRBJ2-1, is DGGITQSPKYLFRKEGQNVTLSCEQNLNHDAMYWYRQDPGQGLRLIYYSQIVNDFQKGDIAEGYSVSREKKESFPLTVTSAQKNPTAFYLCASSIGDREYNEQFFGPGTRLTVL.

This clonotype was seen at least ten times. The chain couples TRBV12-3 or TRBV12-4 to TRBJ1-5; D is ambiguous. V was pared by 4 bases and J by 2 bases, with 18 bases between. The CDR3 loop spans 17 amino acids. Here the CDR3 DNA reads TGTGCCAGCAGTTCTCTTGGCGGGGTTGGGGGCAATCAGCCCCAGCATTTT. Translation gives CASSSLGGVGGNQPQHF.